This T cell receptor beta chain was identified in a study of PD-1 blockade in classical Hodgkin lymphoma. Study observations and caveats: Similar baseline diversity was found in complete responders and newly diagnosed patients. Patients starting nivolumab less than 1 year after ASCT had lower diversity and were excluded from later analyses. Relapsed/refractory patients reportedly had lower baseline diversity than newly diagnosed patients.

To note about this clone: Its cognate antigen is unknown.

Libraries were prepared by immunoSEQ multiplex PCR; TCRdb keeps only in-frame clonotypes and omits some of them. Here the sample spans about 25,000 clones, over 80% being singletons. The time point denotes: cycle 4 day 1 (C4D1), after 6 weeks of nivolumab. Each and every patient relapsed after autologous stem cell transplantation, and patients got differing brentuximab vedotin exposure. Researchers report purifying CD4+ T cells from thawed PBMCs by magnetic negative selection. Relapsed/refractory classical Hodgkin lymphoma patients had complete, partial or progressive responses. Germline assignment: CDR1 GTSNPN and CDR2 SVGIG (reference sequence). The CDR3 spans 13 residues. Unmatched junction bases numbered 1, after V lost 3 bases and J lost 3 bases.

The source is a human donor with classical Hodgkin lymphoma. Sequencing used CD4+ T cells from blood, obtained before the fourth cycle of nivolumab. The chain links TRBV30 to TRBJ2-2; 7 nucleotides match TRBD1. The CDR3 sequence: CAWRGQHTGELFF. Here the CDR3 DNA reads TGTGCCTGGAGGGGACAGCACACCGGGGAGCTGTTTTTT.